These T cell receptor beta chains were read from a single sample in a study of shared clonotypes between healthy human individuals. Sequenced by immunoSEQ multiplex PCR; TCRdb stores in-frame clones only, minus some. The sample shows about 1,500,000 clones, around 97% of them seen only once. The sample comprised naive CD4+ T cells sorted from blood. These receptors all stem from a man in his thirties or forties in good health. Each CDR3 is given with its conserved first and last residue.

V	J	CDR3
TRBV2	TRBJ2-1	CASSLGGEQFF
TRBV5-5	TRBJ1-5	CASSQDSYYQPQHF
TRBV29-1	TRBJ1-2	CSVEGTGIQGYTF
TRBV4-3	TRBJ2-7	CASSQGGPYEQYF
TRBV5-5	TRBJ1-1	CASSSTGTEAFF
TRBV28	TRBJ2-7	CASSLGHSLEQYF
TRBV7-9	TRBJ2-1	CASSFTGLEQFF
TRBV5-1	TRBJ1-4	CASSLLPNEKLFF
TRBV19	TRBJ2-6	CASSKGQGGSGANVLTF
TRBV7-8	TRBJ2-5	CASSLGRGEWETQYF
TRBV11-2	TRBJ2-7	CASSPLHRDSSYEQYF
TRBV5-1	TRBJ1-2	CASSLEFGLKSYGYTF
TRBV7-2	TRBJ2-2	CASSFGTSGRARYTGELFF
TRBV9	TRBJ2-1	CASSSGPAGSGYNEQFF
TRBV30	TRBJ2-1	CAWSPAYNEQFF
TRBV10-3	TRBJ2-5	CAISPTQETQYF